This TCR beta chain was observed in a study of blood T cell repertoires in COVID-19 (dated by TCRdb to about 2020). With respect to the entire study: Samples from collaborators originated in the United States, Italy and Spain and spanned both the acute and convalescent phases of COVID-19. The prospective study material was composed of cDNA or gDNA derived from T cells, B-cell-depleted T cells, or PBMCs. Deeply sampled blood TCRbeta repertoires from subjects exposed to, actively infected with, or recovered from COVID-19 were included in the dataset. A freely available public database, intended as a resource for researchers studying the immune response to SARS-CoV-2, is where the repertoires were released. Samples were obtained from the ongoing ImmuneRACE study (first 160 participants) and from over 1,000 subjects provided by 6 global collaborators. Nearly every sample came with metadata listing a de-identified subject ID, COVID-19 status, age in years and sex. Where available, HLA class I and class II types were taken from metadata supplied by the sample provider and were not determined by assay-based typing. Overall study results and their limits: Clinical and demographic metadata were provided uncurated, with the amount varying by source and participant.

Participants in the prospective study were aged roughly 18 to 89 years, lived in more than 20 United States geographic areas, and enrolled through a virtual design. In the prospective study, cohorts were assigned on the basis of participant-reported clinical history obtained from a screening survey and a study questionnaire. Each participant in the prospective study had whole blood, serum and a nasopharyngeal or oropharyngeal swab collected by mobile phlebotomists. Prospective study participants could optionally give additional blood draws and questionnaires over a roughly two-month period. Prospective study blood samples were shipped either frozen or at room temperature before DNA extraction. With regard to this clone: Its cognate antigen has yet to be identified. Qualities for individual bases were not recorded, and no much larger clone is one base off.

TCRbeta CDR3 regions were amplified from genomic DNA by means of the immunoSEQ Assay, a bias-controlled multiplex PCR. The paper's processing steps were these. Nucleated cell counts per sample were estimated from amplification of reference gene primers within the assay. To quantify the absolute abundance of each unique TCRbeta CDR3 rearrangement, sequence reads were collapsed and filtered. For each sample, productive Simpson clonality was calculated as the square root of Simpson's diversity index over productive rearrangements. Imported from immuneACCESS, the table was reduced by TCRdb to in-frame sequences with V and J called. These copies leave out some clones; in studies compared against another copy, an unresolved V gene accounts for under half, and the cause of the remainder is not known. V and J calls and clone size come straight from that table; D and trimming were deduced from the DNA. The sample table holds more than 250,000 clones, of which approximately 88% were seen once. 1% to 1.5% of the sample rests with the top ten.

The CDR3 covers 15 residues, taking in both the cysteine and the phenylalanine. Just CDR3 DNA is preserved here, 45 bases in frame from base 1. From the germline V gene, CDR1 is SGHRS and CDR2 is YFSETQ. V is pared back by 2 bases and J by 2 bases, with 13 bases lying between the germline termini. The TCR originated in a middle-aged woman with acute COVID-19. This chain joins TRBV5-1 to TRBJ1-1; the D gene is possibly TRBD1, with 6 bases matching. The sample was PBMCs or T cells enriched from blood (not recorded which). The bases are TGCGCCAGCAGCTTAGGACAGCTAGTAAACACTGAAGCTTTCTTT. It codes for CASSLGQLVNTEAFF.